This T cell receptor beta chain was obtained from a study of T cell responses to AZD1222 COVID-19 vaccine. Data came from immunoSEQ multiplex PCR; TCRdb stores just in-frame clones and leaves some out. Of over 60,000 clones in the sample, around 86% are singletons; the top ten hold 24%. Points on this clone: The antigen is not known.

Study-level results: Spike was spanned by vaccine-associated CD4 TCRs, which were dominant at 160-218 and 743-854. Repertoires were obtained solely post-peak T cell response. The donor cohort was predominantly white British with a female majority, and clonal diversity may have been underestimated. Unmutated regions of variants are reportedly targeted by nearly half of spike-specific TCRs.

V shed 1 base and J shed 5 bases, with 11 bases lying between them. Germline V gene data show CDR1 as LGHNA and CDR2 as YSLEER. The CDR3 spans 14 residues. The clonotype was recovered from an adult in good health. The sequencing here drew on peripheral blood, taken on day 0 of AZD1222 vaccination. This rearrangement joins TRBV4-3 to TRBJ1-2; D not resolved. CDR3 DNA: TGCGCCAGCAGCCAAGCAGTCTTCGGGTATGGCTACACCTTC. Its protein is CASSQAVFGYGYTF.